The clone carrying this T cell receptor (beta chain) was seen only a few times. The CDR3 contains 15 residues. In germline, CDR1 is SGHRS, CDR2 YFSETQ. V shed 0 bases and J 1 base; nucleotides not matched to a gene: 2. The source of the sample is a study of blood T cells in healthy people across ages. Using a J-beta primer mix together with a sample-barcoded 5' primer, a second PCR was run for about 6 to 12 cycles. TCRdb fed the 5' RACE reads into MiXCR, producing one record per CDR3 protein. The repertoire includes hundreds of thousands of distinct CDR3 sequences, roughly 45% of them detected once, and around a fifth sits in the top ten.

The chain recombines TRBV5-1 with TRBJ1-2; 8 positions match TRBD1. The TCR originated in a woman aged 55-75 years in good health. Sequencing was performed on blood. DNA for the CDR3: TGCGCCAGCAGCTTGGAGACAGGGGTTAACTATGGCTACACCTTC. Translation gives CASSLETGVNYGYTF.